The 14 T cell receptor beta chains given below trace back to one sample, sequenced in a study of cytomegalovirus exposure and HLA in healthy donors. Some clones are missing from TCRdb's copy, which holds only in-frame ones; the method was immunoSEQ multiplex PCR. Seen here are about 65,000 clones, 92% observed once, and the top ten hold 1% to 1.5%. Source material: PBMCs. The receptor source for this set is a woman younger than 30 in good health and CMV-seronegative.

This clone has just one count. The chain joins TRBV7-9 to TRBJ2-5; D remains ambiguous. The CDR3 totals 15 residues. Germline CDR1 and CDR2: SEHNR and FQNEAQ (reference sequence). V lost 1 base, J lost 4 bases, and 13 bases lay in between. The chain's CDR3 is CASSLVWSPGETQYF. For the CDR3, the DNA is TGTGCCAGCAGCTTAGTATGGTCCCCCGGAGAGACCCAGTACTTC. The whole variable domain, remainder taken from reference TRBV7-9 and TRBJ2-5, is DTGVSQNPRHKITKRGQNVTFRCDPISEHNRLYWYRQTLGQGPEFLTYFQNEAQLEKSRLLSDRFSAERPKGSFSTLEIQRTEQGDSAMYLCASSLVWSPGETQYFGPGTRLLVL.

The rearrangement links TRBV5-8 to TRBJ1-5, with D unresolved. Germline CDR1 and CDR2: SGHTS and YDEGEE. V lost 0 bases and J 7 bases, leaving 11 bases between the germline ends. This CDR3 is built from 14 residues. The CDR3 here is CASSLGGVEQPQHF. CDR3 DNA: TGTGCCAGCAGCTTGGGAGGAGTAGAACAGCCCCAGCATTTT.

This clone was picked up one time. V is TRBV19 and J is TRBJ1-1; TRBD1 agrees at 7 bases. The CDR3 runs to 12 residues. The ends lost 10 bases at V and 4 bases at J; junction bases unmatched: 6. Germline V gene lookup returns CDR1 LNHDA and CDR2 SQIVND (reference sequence). CDR3 sequence (DNA): TGTGCCACCCAGGGGGAGAGCACTGAAGCTTTCTTT. It is translated as CATQGESTEAFF.

DNA for the CDR3: TGTGCCAGCAGTTTAAGAGGCCCTCCGGTTGACACCGGGGAGCTGTTTTTT. Translation gives CASSLRGPPVDTGELFF. The chain employs TRBV27 and TRBJ2-2; D is ambiguous. V lost 2 bases, J lost 3 bases, and 16 bases lay in between. Germline V CDR1 and CDR2: MNHEY, SMNVEV (reference sequence). The CDR3 loop spans 17 amino acids.

This chain connects TRBV25-1 to TRBJ1-2; perhaps TRBD1 as D (6 bases). The CDR3 is 13 residues long. Deletions cut 6 bases from V and 2 bases from J, with 10 bases between. Germline V gene lookup returns CDR1 MGHDK and CDR2 SYGVNS. CDR3 sequence reads: CASRNQGNYGYTF. The CDR3 DNA reads TGTGCCAGCAGGAATCAGGGGAACTATGGCTACACCTTC.

The V call is TRBV4-2, the J call TRBJ2-1; D unclear. Germline V gene lookup returns CDR1 LGHNA and CDR2 YNFKEQ. The CDR3 is 12 residues long. The V end was cut by 0 bases, the J end by 10 bases, with 7 bases between. The CDR3 sequence: CASSQDPIEQFF. DNA for the CDR3: TGTGCCAGCAGCCAAGATCCAATCGAGCAGTTCTTC.

The chain employs TRBV10-3 and TRBJ1-2, with a possible D match to TRBD1 (6 bases). Trimming pared 0 bases from V and 5 bases from J, leaving 19 bases between. Germline loops: CDR1 ENHRY, CDR2 SYGVKD. CDR3 length: 17 amino acids. The CDR3 DNA reads TGTGCCATCAGTGAGTCGAAATCTGGGGGCGCTGGGTATGGCTACACCTTC. This sequence encodes CAISESKSGGAGYGYTF.

The genes are TRBV5-6 and TRBJ2-5; possibly TRBD1 for D (5 bases). The CDR3 runs to 14 residues. CDR1 SGHDT and CDR2 YYEEEE come from the germline V gene. V lost 2 bases and J lost 1, with 9 bases in between. The CDR3 nucleotides read TGTGCCAGCAGCTTCAGGGCTTTCCAAGAGACCCAGTACTTC. Protein: CASSFRAFQETQYF.

This sequence joins TRBV25-1 and TRBJ1-6, with 9 bases aligning to TRBD1. CDR1 is MGHDK and CDR2 is SYGVNS in the germline V gene. This CDR3 contains 15 residues. V dropped 8 bases and J dropped 14; count of bases not matched to a gene: 16. The CDR3 is CASSPRDREDLTLHF. The CDR3 DNA reads as TGTGCCAGCTCCCCTCGGGACAGGGAGGACCTTACCCTCCACTTT. Looking up the rest from reference TRBV25-1 and TRBJ1-6 gives the full variable domain: EADIYQTPRYLVIGTGKKITLECSQTMGHDKMYWYQQDPGMELHLIHYSYGVNSTEKGDLSSESTVSRIRTEHFPLTLESARPSHTSQYLCASSPRDREDLTLHFGNGTRLTVT.

The chain uses TRBV21-1 and TRBJ2-7; TRBD1, the D gene given by the table, was not confirmed from the DNA. TRBV21-1 is flagged as a pseudogene. This CDR3 has 16 residues. DNA of the CDR3: TGTGCCAGCAGCAATTCATTTGAGGGGGACTCCTACGAGCAGTACTTC. This codes for CASSNSFEGDSYEQYF.

This sequence joins TRBV5-8 and TRBJ2-3, with D possibly TRBD1 on 5 matching bases. V was shortened by 3 bases and J by 7 bases, with 12 bases between the two germline ends. Germline V gene lookup returns CDR1 SGHTS and CDR2 YDEGEE. The CDR3 covers 13 residues. The CDR3 sequence: CASSSQGFYTQYF. The CDR3 coding sequence is TGTGCCAGCAGCTCTCAGGGATTTTATACGCAGTATTTT.

The V and J genes are TRBV7-9 and TRBJ2-7; 8 bases align to TRBD2. The CDR3 consists of 17 residues. CDR1 and CDR2 from the germline V gene are SEHNR and FQNEAQ (reference sequence). With V trimmed by 3 bases and J by 6 bases, 16 bases remained unmatched. CDR3 loop: CASSFKALGRAPAEQYF. DNA of the CDR3: TGTGCCAGCAGCTTTAAAGCTCTCGGGAGGGCCCCTGCCGAGCAGTACTTC. The full variable domain, completed using reference TRBV7-9 and TRBJ2-7, is DTGVSQNPRHKITKRGQNVTFRCDPISEHNRLYWYRQTLGQGPEFLTYFQNEAQLEKSRLLSDRFSAERPKGSFSTLEIQRTEQGDSAMYLCASSFKALGRAPAEQYFGPGTRLTVT.

The chain links TRBV28 to TRBJ1-2, with 8 bases identical to TRBD1. The CDR3 covers 13 residues. Trimming at V came to 6 bases and at J to 7 bases, leaving 7 bases not matched to a gene. Looked up from germline, CDR1 is MDHEN and CDR2 is SYDVKM. The CDR3 DNA reads TGTGCCAGCAGGCCGGACAGGGCAGGTGGCTACACCTTC. Translating gives CASRPDRAGGYTF.

This chain joins TRBV28 and TRBJ2-1; 9 nucleotides match TRBD2. CDR1 is MDHEN, CDR2 SYDVKM, per germline. V dropped 3 bases and J dropped 6; count of bases not matched to a gene: 9. The CDR3 spans 16 residues. The CDR3: CASSLFLRGGGNEQFF. The CDR3 DNA reads as TGTGCCAGCAGTTTGTTTTTGCGGGGGGGTGGCAATGAGCAGTTCTTC.